The T cell receptor (beta chain) under discussion was sequenced for a study of T cell responses to AZD1222 COVID-19 vaccine. Turning to the study itself: Pooled together were second doses at about 4 or about 12 weeks.

The junction had 8 bases not matched to a gene; V was cut back by 5 bases and J by 4 bases. Germline V gene data show CDR1 as LGHDT and CDR2 as YNNKEL (reference sequence). The CDR3 is made up of 16 amino acids. Study outcomes and limitations: The breadth and depth of Spike-specific TCRs increased once two AZD1222 doses had been given. Baseline antibody screening turned up just a handful of seropositive AZD1222 recipients.

Regarding this clone: Its cognate antigen is unknown.

TCRdb's copy holds only in-frame clones and misses some; the assay was immunoSEQ multiplex PCR. The table shows 130,000 to 150,000 clones, with approximately 90% occurring only once. The input for sequencing was peripheral blood, taken on day 0 of AZD1222 vaccination. The chain uses TRBV3-1 (or the pseudogene TRBV3-2) and TRBJ1-6, with 7 positions matching TRBD1. The clonotype was recovered from an adult in good health. In DNA, the CDR3 is TGTGCCAGCAGCTACGTTCAGGGGGGGTATAATTCACCCCTCCACTTT. This encodes CASSYVQGGYNSPLHF.